The 30 T cell receptor beta chains below all came from one sample that was sequenced in a study of shared clonotypes between healthy human individuals. Cells designated naive CD8 were CD45RO-negative and were positively selected for CCR7, with terminally differentiated effector memory CD45RA+ cells excluded. Assay used: immunoSEQ multiplex PCR; TCRdb lists only in-frame clones, some missing. Among millions of clones listed, roughly 94% were seen once. Sequencing was performed on naive CD8+ T cells sorted from blood. The receptor source for this set is a man aged 18 to 35 in good health.

CDR3 loop: CASSYGTGNYGYTF. The CDR3 bases are TGTGCCAGCAGTTACGGTACGGGCAACTATGGCTACACCTTC. This chain joins TRBV6-6 and TRBJ1-2; D gene unclear. Germline-derived CDR1 and CDR2 are MNHNY and SVGAGI (reference sequence). V was shortened by 2 bases and J by 2 bases, with 9 bases between the two germline ends. This CDR3 is built from 14 residues.

In DNA, the CDR3 is TGCAGCGTAGAGCATGAGTCAAAAAGGGGGTCATTCGCTGAAGCTTTCTTT. Its protein product is CSVEHESKRGSFAEAFF. The chain links TRBV29-1 to TRBJ1-1, with D possibly matching TRBD1 (6 bases). The CDR3 consists of 17 residues. Trimming took 6 bases from V and 6 from J, leaving 29 bases between them. CDR1 and CDR2 from the germline V gene are SQVTM and ANQGSEA.

The rearrangement uses TRBV5-8 and TRBJ2-5, with D possibly being TRBD1 (6 bases). Trimming took off 3 bases at V and 2 bases at J, with 14 bases between the two ends. CDR1 and CDR2 from the germline V gene are SGHTS and YDEGEE. CDR3 length: 15 residues. The CDR3 nucleotides read TGTGCCAGCAGCTCGTACAGGGCCTTGCAAGAGACCCAGTACTTC. This gives the protein CASSSYRALQETQYF.

The rearrangement uses TRBV4-1 and TRBJ1-1; 10 positions match TRBD1. This CDR3 contains 16 residues. V lost 1 base and J lost 5; bases outside the gene matches: 7. CDR1 is MGHRA, CDR2 YSYEKL, per germline. The CDR3 sequence is CASSQVKTGGYTEAFF. CDR3 coding DNA: TGCGCCAGCAGCCAAGTCAAGACAGGGGGCTATACTGAAGCTTTCTTT.

This clone was seen more than once but under ten times. The chain employs TRBV7-6 and TRBJ1-6; 10 bases line up with TRBD1. The V gene end was trimmed by 0 bases and the J gene end by 14 bases; junction bases not matched to a gene: 10. The CDR3 is 16 residues long. Germline lookup yields CDR1 SGHVS and CDR2 FNYEAQ. The chain's CDR3 is CASSLAPGTGVLTLHF. The DNA for the CDR3 is TGTGCCAGCAGCTTAGCGCCGGGGACAGGGGTCTTAACCCTCCACTTT.

The chain is built from TRBV9 and TRBJ2-5; D is unresolved. The CDR3 is 11 amino acids. The V gene lost 4 bases and the J gene lost 5 bases, with 6 bases spanning the gap. In germline, CDR1 is SGDLS, CDR2 YYNGEE. The CDR3 reads CASSYGETQYF. The CDR3 DNA reads TGTGCCAGCAGCTACGGGGAGACCCAGTACTTC.

This chain connects TRBV15 to TRBJ2-7, with 9 bases lining up with TRBD2. Losses at the gene ends were 0 bases for V and 3 bases for J; bases not matched to a gene: 9. The CDR3 runs 17 residues. Germline CDR1 LNHNV, CDR2 YYDKDF (reference sequence). The CDR3 loop reads CATSREDVAGARYEQYF. DNA of the CDR3: TGTGCCACCAGCAGAGAAGATGTAGCGGGAGCTCGCTACGAGCAGTACTTC. Filled out from reference TRBV15 and TRBJ2-7, the complete variable domain reads DAMVIQNPRYQVTQFGKPVTLSCSQTLNHNVMYWYQQKSSQAPKLLFHYYDKDFNNEADTPDNFQSRRPNTSFCFLDIRSPGLGDTAMYLCATSREDVAGARYEQYFGPGTRLTVT.

The chain combines TRBV12-5 with TRBJ2-3, with 7 bases matching TRBD2. Germline V CDR1 and CDR2: LGHNT, FRNRAP. V shed 5 bases, J shed 10 bases, and the junction held 9 bases outside the gene matches. There are 13 residues in the CDR3. The CDR3 is CASGPQSGMAQYF. The CDR3 DNA reads TGTGCTAGTGGTCCCCAAAGCGGGATGGCGCAGTATTTT.

The chain is built from TRBV7-6 and TRBJ2-3, with D perhaps TRBD1 (5 bases). Germline loops: CDR1 SGHVS, CDR2 FNYEAQ. V was clipped by 6 bases and J by 10 bases, with 26 bases between them. The CDR3 has 16 residues. The CDR3 spells CASRPDQGSPPWAQYF. The DNA of the CDR3 is TGTGCCAGCAGACCCGACCAGGGATCACCTCCTTGGGCGCAGTATTTT.

The chain couples TRBV19 to TRBJ2-7, with a weak D call TRBD2 (6 bases). This CDR3 spans 13 amino acids. Germline CDR1 is LNHDA and CDR2 is SQIVND (reference sequence). V lost 5 bases and J 3 bases, leaving 11 bases between the germline ends. DNA for the CDR3: TGTGCCAGTAGTGTCGGGGGTGTCTACGAGCAGTACTTC. Its protein product is CASSVGGVYEQYF. The full variable domain, its missing parts supplied by reference TRBV19 and TRBJ2-7, is DGGITQSPKYLFRKEGQNVTLSCEQNLNHDAMYWYRQDPGQGLRLIYYSQIVNDFQKGDIAEGYSVSREKKESFPLTVTSAQKNPTAFYLCASSVGGVYEQYFGPGTRLTVT.

The gene calls are TRBV2 and TRBJ2-7; D perhaps matches TRBD1 (7 bases). V lost 7 bases and J lost 1, with 11 bases in between. The germline gives CDR1 SNHLY, CDR2 FYNNEI. The CDR3 runs to 13 residues. CDR3: CASTRGVSYEQYF. CDR3 in DNA: TGTGCCAGCACCAGGGGGGTGTCCTACGAGCAGTACTTC.

V and J are TRBV30 and TRBJ2-7; 7 bases fit TRBD2. CDR1 is GTSNPN, CDR2 SVGIG, per germline (reference sequence). The CDR3 covers 15 residues. J lost 2 bases, V lost 0 bases, and 7 bases had no gene match. CDR3 sequence (DNA): TGTGCCTGGAGTGTACTATTGGGAGGGGCCTACGAGCAGTACTTC. Translating gives CAWSVLLGGAYEQYF.

The chain couples TRBV6-5 to TRBJ2-7, with D perhaps matching TRBD2 (5 bases). This CDR3 has 15 amino acids. Per germline, CDR1 MNHEY and CDR2 SVGAGI. The V end was cut by 3 bases, the J end by 0 bases, with 12 bases between. In DNA, the CDR3 is TGTGCCAGCAGTTATGGACTTCCGAGCTCCTACGAGCAGTACTTC. Encoded protein: CASSYGLPSSYEQYF.

The chain is built from TRBV9 and TRBJ2-3; D could derive from TRBD1 or TRBD2 (5 bases each). V lost 7 bases to trimming and J lost 6 bases, with 21 bases between them. CDR3 size: 15 residues. Germline CDR1 SGDLS, CDR2 YYNGEE. CDR3 amino acids: CASASWGGPADTQYF. For the CDR3, the DNA is TGTGCCAGCGCCTCGTGGGGCGGGCCCGCTGATACGCAGTATTTT.

V and J are TRBV19 and TRBJ1-5, with TRBD1 matching 7 bases. The ends lost 7 bases at V and 3 bases at J; junction bases unmatched: 15. From germline, CDR1 is LNHDA and CDR2 SQIVND (reference sequence). This CDR3 has 17 amino acids. The CDR3 loop reads CASTPGGLGGFNQPQHF. The CDR3 region has the DNA TGTGCCAGTACTCCCGGAGGGTTAGGGGGCTTCAATCAGCCCCAGCATTTT.

With respect to this clone: At one end, the junction sequence differs from germline, possibly due to a read error. The chain combines TRBV30 with TRBJ2-7, with 10 bases lining up with TRBD2. Germline V gene sequence: CDR1 GTSNPN, CDR2 SVGIG (reference sequence). The CDR3 length is 15 residues. CDR3 DNA sequence: TGTGCCTGGAGTCCTACCGGGACTAGCGAATCTCCCCCTTGCTTC. It encodes CAWSPTGTSESPPCF.

Comment on this clone: Other DNA sequences in the same sample also yield this CDR3. V and J are TRBV5-4 and TRBJ2-7; TRBD2 might be the D (6 bases). The length of the CDR3 is 14 residues. The germline CDR1 and CDR2 sequences are SGHNT and YYREEE (reference sequence). V lost 0 bases and J 0 bases, leaving 7 bases between the germline ends. The CDR3 nucleotides read TGTGCCAGCAGCTTGGCCGGGAGCTCCTACGAGCAGTACTTC. This encodes CASSLAGSSYEQYF. The complete variable domain, with remaining parts taken from reference TRBV5-4 and TRBJ2-7, reads ETGVTQSPTHLIKTRGQQVTLRCSSQSGHNTVSWYQQALGQGPQFIFQYYREEENGRGNFPPRFSGLQFPNYSSELNVNALELDDSALYLCASSLAGSSYEQYFGPGTRLTVT.

Turning to this clone: Other nucleotide sequences in the sample specify the same CDR3. V and J are TRBV6-5 and TRBJ2-7; D is ambiguous. The CDR3 runs 13 residues. CDR1 is MNHEY and CDR2 is SVGAGI in the germline V gene. V was pared by 2 bases and J by 2 bases, with 7 bases between. CDR3 in DNA: TGTGCCAGCAGTTACGACGAGACCTACGAGCAGTACTTC. It codes for CASSYDETYEQYF.

The chain employs TRBV7-9 and TRBJ1-5; possible D gene TRBD1, 6 bases. V dropped 4 bases and J dropped 7 bases, with 14 bases sitting between them. The CDR3 has 14 residues. Per the germline V gene, CDR1 is SEHNR and CDR2 is FQNEAQ (reference sequence). The CDR3 DNA follows: TGTGCCAGCAGCTCCACAGGGCTCTGGCAGCCCCAGCATTTT. Translation gives CASSSTGLWQPQHF.

The table lists this clone with a count of one. The chain employs TRBV30 and TRBJ1-2; D might be TRBD1 (5 bases). Germline-derived CDR1 and CDR2 are GTSNPN and SVGIG (reference sequence). CDR3 length: 16 amino acids. V was clipped by 1 base and J by 4 bases, with 19 bases between them. The CDR3 region has the DNA TGTGCCTGGAGTGAGACTTTGATCGGGGGGTCCTATGGCTACACCTTC. This encodes CAWSETLIGGSYGYTF. Drawing the rest from reference TRBV30 and TRBJ1-2, the complete variable domain is SQTIHQWPATLVQPVGSPLSLECTVEGTSNPNLYWYRQAAGRGLQLLFYSVGIGQISSEVPQNLSASRPQDRQFILSSKKLLLSDSGFYLCAWSETLIGGSYGYTFGSGTRLTVV.

Concerning this clone itself: The sample carries other DNA sequences with the same CDR3. The CDR3 region is CASSLEGGTKNIQYF. In DNA form, the CDR3 reads TGTGCCAGCAGTTTGGAGGGGGGTACCAAAAACATTCAGTACTTC. V and J are TRBV28 and TRBJ2-4; either TRBD1 or TRBD2 may supply D (6 bases each). V lost 3 bases and J lost 2, with 11 bases in between. Germline lookup yields CDR1 MDHEN and CDR2 SYDVKM. This CDR3 spans 15 amino acids.

This rearrangement joins TRBV7-9 to TRBJ2-7, with TRBD2 matching 12 bases. Trimming removed 3 bases from V and 4 bases from J; junction bases left unmatched: 10. Germline CDR1 SEHNR, CDR2 FQNEAQ (reference sequence). The CDR3 runs 17 residues. The CDR3 loop is CASSLETRTSGKYEQYF. The CDR3, as DNA: TGTGCCAGCAGCTTGGAGACACGGACTAGCGGGAAGTACGAGCAGTACTTC.

This clone was recorded only once. Different DNA sequences within this sample yield the same CDR3. The chain is built from TRBV27 and TRBJ2-2; D remains unclear. Germline V lookup: CDR1 MNHEY, CDR2 SMNVEV (reference sequence). The CDR3 sequence is 14 residues long. Trimming cost V 3 bases and J 1 base, with 6 bases left between them. The CDR3 DNA sequence: TGTGCCAGCAGTTTTTCAGGGAACACCGGGGAGCTGTTTTTT. Translating gives CASSFSGNTGELFF.

This clone was seen only a few times. The rearrangement links TRBV30 to TRBJ2-5; D is unclear. TRBJ2-7 matches the DNA end more closely, so the J call is doubtful. The CDR3 loop spans 14 amino acids. Germline CDR1 and CDR2: GTSNPN and SVGIG (reference sequence). The CDR3 DNA sequence: TGTGCCTGGAATACGGGCAGGAGCTCCTACGAGCAGTACTTC. Translation gives CAWNTGRSSYEQYF.

This chain uses TRBV25-1 with TRBJ2-7; D unclear. Trimming left V 3 bases short and J 4 bases short, with 4 bases between. The CDR3 sequence is 11 residues long. Germline values: CDR1 MGHDK, CDR2 SYGVNS. CDR3 sequence: CASSDVYEQYF. CDR3 DNA: TGTGCCAGCAGTGACGTGTACGAGCAGTACTTC.

As for this clone: At the DNA level, this CDR3 is encoded by other sequences in the same sample as well. The CDR3 bases are TGTGCCAGCAGTTGGGACAGGGGTTACGAGCAGTACTTC. It translates to CASSWDRGYEQYF. The chain couples TRBV6-1 to TRBJ2-7; the match to TRBD1 covers 10 bases. Looked up from germline, CDR1 is MNHNS and CDR2 is SASEGT. V dropped 5 bases and J dropped 4; count of bases not matched to a gene: 2. The length of the CDR3 is 13 residues.

This chain uses TRBV7-6 with TRBJ2-7, with D uncertain. This CDR3 is built from 14 residues. V lost 1 base and J lost 2, with 9 bases in between. The germline gives CDR1 SGHVS, CDR2 FNYEAQ. CDR3 protein: CASSLEALTYEQYF. In nucleotides, the CDR3 is TGTGCCAGCAGCTTAGAGGCCCTCACCTACGAGCAGTACTTC.

The CDR3: CASSYGSRADSYEQYF. The DNA of the CDR3 is TGTGCCAGCAGTTACGGTTCGCGGGCGGACTCCTACGAGCAGTACTTC. The J gene is TRBJ2-7, the V gene TRBV6-5, with D maybe TRBD2 (5 bases). From germline, CDR1 is MNHEY and CDR2 SVGAGI. V was trimmed by 2 bases and J by 0 bases, leaving 14 bases between them. This CDR3 has 16 residues.

This chain uses TRBV28 with TRBJ1-5; 7 bases match TRBD1. This CDR3 comprises 17 residues. V was pared by 6 bases and J by 2 bases, with 13 bases of the junction left unmatched. Germline loops: CDR1 MDHEN, CDR2 SYDVKM. The CDR3 reads CASSPGTAGYGNQPQHF. The CDR3 region has the DNA TGTGCCAGCAGCCCCGGGACAGCGGGCTATGGCAATCAGCCCCAGCATTTT.

This chain uses TRBV9 with TRBJ2-6; D may be TRBD1 (5 bases). Germline values: CDR1 SGDLS, CDR2 YYNGEE. The V end lost 0 bases, the J end lost 11 bases, and 12 bases lay between the germline ends. The CDR3 consists of 14 residues. This CDR3 reads CASSVEGRAHVLTF. Written as DNA, the CDR3 is TGTGCCAGCAGCGTAGAGGGCAGGGCTCACGTCCTGACTTTC.